This note documents a single T cell receptor beta chain sequence. The antigen this receptor binds is unknown. No much larger clone is present one base from it, and per-base qualities are unavailable. Per the publication, the time point label means: about 28 days (+/-7) after the second vaccine dose. Because spike-specific TCR depth and breadth did not differ between the two schedules, AZD1222 recipients who got a second dose at roughly 4 weeks were pooled with those who got a second dose at roughly 12 weeks. Vaccinee samples came from UK trials COV001 and COV002, including a single-blind randomized controlled phase 2/3 trial of AZD1222 (ChAdOx1 nCoV-19) in healthy adults. For TCRbeta chain sequencing, PBMC samples from trial participants were taken at day 0 and at day 28 after the second dose. The data were obtained in a study of T cell responses to AZD1222 COVID-19 vaccine (dated by TCRdb to the early 2020s). Notes on the research overall: A total of over 230 trial participants underwent TCR sequencing, of whom some 200 had received two doses of AZD1222 and approximately 25 had received two doses of the MenACWY control vaccine. Trial participants were enrolled by age into 18-55, 56-69 and 70-plus year subgroups, with roughly 150, 30 and 60 TCR-sequenced participants respectively. The investigation overall reported the following: Spike-specific TCR breadth and depth rose significantly after two AZD1222 doses compared with day 0 and with MenACWY recipients. Participants were mostly white British, with more females than males. The authors suggested clonal diversity may have been underestimated. Only five or six AZD1222 recipients were SARS-CoV-2 seropositive at baseline, limiting conclusions about previously exposed vaccinees. CD4 TCRs associated with the vaccine covered the entire spike protein, and the dominant responses were in regions 160-218 and 743-854. In the small 56-69-year group, the increase in depth fell short of significance, most likely because of low power. Nearly half of unique spike-specific TCRs reportedly recognized epitopes outside regions mutated in the B.1.351 and B.1.1.7 variants. Because no samples from the day 14 peak response were available, repertoires could be characterized only after the peak T cell response.

From its cysteine to its phenylalanine, the CDR3 spans 15 amino acids. This entry keeps only the CDR3 DNA: 45 bases, framed from base 1. V is cut by 8 bases and J by 1 base, and the space between the germline ends is 16 bases. Based on the germline V gene, the CDR1 and CDR2 sequences are SNHLY and FYNNEI. The CDR3 regions of human TCRbeta chains were analyzed by immunosequencing. The study's own analysis went as follows. TCRs in the repertoires were compared against a reference library of SARS-CoV-2-specific TCRs that had been generated with the MIRA antigen-specificity platform. Breadth was defined as the fraction of unique TCRs that were SARS-CoV-2-associated, and depth was defined as the fraction of total T cells that were SARS-CoV-2-associated. Using the MIRA data, each spike-specific TCR was mapped to the spike region that the TCR reacts to and placed in a CD4 or CD8 class. Log10-transformed breadth and depth values were compared by one-way ANOVA with Sidak's multiple comparisons tests. TCRdb re-hosts the immuneACCESS table, in-frame sequences only. Its copies lack some clones; in the studies checked, an unresolved V gene accounts for under half of them, and the cause for the rest is not known. V and J calls and clone size are those listed in that table; D and trimming were worked out from the DNA. Counted in this sample were 75,000 to 95,000 clones; 80% to 95% of them appeared once. 25% to 30% of the sample belongs to the ten largest clones.

Recombination connected TRBV2 to TRBJ2-3; 5 matching bases give a weak D call of TRBD1. This sequence originates from an adult who received the AZD1222 COVID-19 vaccine. Sequencing used peripheral blood, obtained 28 days after the second AZD1222 dose. The CDR3 reads as follows: CASGNGQGGTDTQYF. The DNA reads as follows: TGTGCCAGCGGTAATGGGCAGGGTGGCACAGATACGCAGTATTTT.